The rows below give T cell receptor beta chains drawn from one sample of a study. TCRdb reprocessed the 5' RACE reads with MiXCR, giving one entry per CDR3 protein. Of around 52,000 distinct CDR3 sequences listed, about 28% are singletons. Sample: tumor-infiltrating memory CD4+ T cells sorted from the breast tumor. The receptors derive from a female donor with breast cancer. Each CDR3 is given with its conserved first and last residue. The order of the fields is V gene, clone size, D gene, J gene, CDR3 DNA, CDR3 protein. A D gene is named only where the DNA matches it firmly. Clone size appears in some rows only: once, few, many, or a class for an expanded clone.

v_call: TRBV6-5; clone_size: .; d_call: .; j_call: TRBJ1-1; cdr3_nt: TGTGCCAGCAGTTCAACATGGGGTGACGGCACTGAAGCTTTCTTT; cdr3_aa: CASSSTWGDGTEAFF
v_call: TRBV5-1; clone_size: .; d_call: .; j_call: TRBJ2-5; cdr3_nt: TGCGCCAGCAGCTTGCTAGGCCTAGAAGAGACCCAGTACTTC; cdr3_aa: CASSLLGLEETQYF
v_call: TRBV5-1; clone_size: few; d_call: TRBD1; j_call: TRBJ1-2; cdr3_nt: TGCGCCAGCAGCTTGGTGTCGGGACAGGGTCCGGAGACCTTC; cdr3_aa: CASSLVSGQGPETF
v_call: TRBV7-2; clone_size: .; d_call: .; j_call: TRBJ1-2; cdr3_nt: TGTGCCAGCAGCCAAGACACCTATGGCTACACCTTC; cdr3_aa: CASSQDTYGYTF
v_call: TRBV11-3; clone_size: many; d_call: .; j_call: TRBJ1-1; cdr3_nt: TGTGCCAGCAGCCCCCGTGTGGAAGCTGAAGCTTTCTTT; cdr3_aa: CASSPRVEAEAFF
v_call: TRBV6-6; clone_size: few; d_call: .; j_call: TRBJ1-2; cdr3_nt: TGTGCCACGTCAACAGGGTATGGCTACACCTTC; cdr3_aa: CATSTGYGYTF
v_call: TRBV29-1; clone_size: few; d_call: TRBD1; j_call: TRBJ2-7; cdr3_nt: TGCAGCGCTTCCCCGGGACAGGGCTACGAGCAGTACTTC; cdr3_aa: CSASPGQGYEQYF
v_call: TRBV7-2; clone_size: few; d_call: TRBD2; j_call: TRBJ2-5; cdr3_nt: TGTGCCAGCAGCAGACTAGCGGGGGCTGAAGAGACCCAGTACTTC; cdr3_aa: CASSRLAGAEETQYF
v_call: TRBV7-9; clone_size: once; d_call: .; j_call: TRBJ2-5; cdr3_nt: TGTGCCAGCAGCCCCAGGGGCCTCGGTACGACCCAGTACTTC; cdr3_aa: CASSPRGLGTTQYF
v_call: TRBV6-1; clone_size: few; d_call: TRBD1; j_call: TRBJ1-5; cdr3_nt: TGTGCCAGCAGTGGGGGAGGGACAGGGGTCCAGCCCCAGCATTTT; cdr3_aa: CASSGGGTGVQPQHF
v_call: TRBV7-3; clone_size: .; d_call: TRBD2; j_call: TRBJ2-2; cdr3_nt: TGTGCCAGCAGCCAGAGCGGGAGGGCCATCGGGGAGCTGTTTTTT; cdr3_aa: CASSQSGRAIGELFF
v_call: TRBV5-5; clone_size: few; d_call: .; j_call: TRBJ2-7; cdr3_nt: TGTGCCAGCAGCAGTTCCTACGAGCAGTACTTC; cdr3_aa: CASSSSYEQYF
v_call: TRBV27; clone_size: .; d_call: .; j_call: TRBJ2-4; cdr3_nt: TGTGCCAGCAGTGACCGGGATGGGGGAAACATTCAGTACTTC; cdr3_aa: CASSDRDGGNIQYF
v_call: TRBV5-1; clone_size: few; d_call: .; j_call: TRBJ2-3; cdr3_nt: TGCGCCAGCAGCTTGAACCGAGGCACAGATACGCAGTATTTT; cdr3_aa: CASSLNRGTDTQYF
v_call: TRBV4-3; clone_size: few; d_call: .; j_call: TRBJ2-5; cdr3_nt: TGCGCCAGCAGCCAAGATAGGGGCAGGTGGGAGACCCAGTACTTC; cdr3_aa: CASSQDRGRWETQYF
v_call: TRBV5-1; clone_size: .; d_call: TRBD2; j_call: TRBJ2-1; cdr3_nt: TGCGCCAGCAGCAGAACCGGGACTAGCGGGAGGGCGTCCTACAATGAGCAGTTCTTC; cdr3_aa: CASSRTGTSGRASYNEQFF
v_call: TRBV29-1; clone_size: .; d_call: .; j_call: TRBJ2-7; cdr3_nt: TGCAGCGCTGAGGCCGGGGAGGGGGTCTACGAGCAGTACTTC; cdr3_aa: CSAEAGEGVYEQYF
v_call: TRBV7-3; clone_size: many; d_call: .; j_call: TRBJ2-7; cdr3_nt: TGTGCCAGCAGCCCACAGGGGAGGGGAGAGCAGTACTTC; cdr3_aa: CASSPQGRGEQYF
v_call: TRBV9; clone_size: many; d_call: .; j_call: TRBJ1-1; cdr3_nt: TGTGCCAGCAGCGTGGAGCGGTACACTGAAGCTTTCTTT; cdr3_aa: CASSVERYTEAFF
v_call: TRBV6-5; clone_size: once; d_call: TRBD1; j_call: TRBJ1-5; cdr3_nt: TGTGCCAGCAGTGCGGGACAGCGCGCTAATCAGCCCCAGCATTTT; cdr3_aa: CASSAGQRANQPQHF
v_call: TRBV5-1; clone_size: .; d_call: .; j_call: TRBJ2-3; cdr3_nt: TGCGCCAGCAGCTTGGGAGGGGCCGGGTCAGATACGCAGTATTTT; cdr3_aa: CASSLGGAGSDTQYF
v_call: TRBV29-1; clone_size: many; d_call: .; j_call: TRBJ1-2; cdr3_nt: TGCAGCGTTGAAAAGGGGGTTGGCTACACCTTC; cdr3_aa: CSVEKGVGYTF
v_call: TRBV28; clone_size: few; d_call: .; j_call: TRBJ2-7; cdr3_nt: TGTGCCAGCGTGGGACGGCAGTTCTACGAGCAGTACTTC; cdr3_aa: CASVGRQFYEQYF
v_call: TRBV7-2; clone_size: .; d_call: TRBD2; j_call: TRBJ2-2; cdr3_nt: TGTGCCAGCAGCTTAGAAGGGACTAGCGGGGAGCTGTTTTTT; cdr3_aa: CASSLEGTSGELFF
v_call: TRBV6-1; clone_size: .; d_call: .; j_call: TRBJ1-1; cdr3_nt: TGTGCCAGCGGCGTCTCAGGGATCTCTGAAGCTTTCTTT; cdr3_aa: CASGVSGISEAFF
v_call: TRBV20-1; clone_size: .; d_call: .; j_call: TRBJ1-6; cdr3_nt: TGCAGTGCTAGAGATGGGGGGACGGATTATAATTCACCCCTCCACTTT; cdr3_aa: CSARDGGTDYNSPLHF
v_call: TRBV4-2; clone_size: .; d_call: .; j_call: TRBJ1-3; cdr3_nt: TGTGCCAGCAGCCTCAGGGACGACGCCTCTGGAAACACCATATATTTT; cdr3_aa: CASSLRDDASGNTIYF
v_call: TRBV4-1; clone_size: .; d_call: .; j_call: TRBJ2-5; cdr3_nt: TGCGCCAGCAGCCATCCAGGCCAAGGGAGGGAGACCCAGTACTTC; cdr3_aa: CASSHPGQGRETQYF
v_call: TRBV10-3; clone_size: few; d_call: .; j_call: TRBJ2-6; cdr3_nt: TGTGCCACCGAAGGGACGGCGGTCTCTGGGGCCAACGTCCTGACTTTC; cdr3_aa: CATEGTAVSGANVLTF
v_call: TRBV12-3/TRBV12-4; clone_size: .; d_call: TRBD2; j_call: TRBJ2-1; cdr3_nt: TGTGCCAGCAGATCCGGGACTAGCGGGACCTCCTACAATGAGCAGTTCTTC; cdr3_aa: CASRSGTSGTSYNEQFF
v_call: TRBV9; clone_size: .; d_call: .; j_call: TRBJ1-6; cdr3_nt: TGTGCCAGCAGCCCCGCTGAGGGAGTTAATTCACCCCTCCACTTT; cdr3_aa: CASSPAEGVNSPLHF
v_call: TRBV6-5; clone_size: many; d_call: .; j_call: TRBJ1-1; cdr3_nt: TGTGCCAGCAGTTACTCGAGTTGGAGCGACACTGAAGCTTTCTTT; cdr3_aa: CASSYSSWSDTEAFF
v_call: TRBV20-1; clone_size: .; d_call: .; j_call: TRBJ1-1; cdr3_nt: TGCAGTACTAGCCTAACGCGCACTGAAGCTTTCTTT; cdr3_aa: CSTSLTRTEAFF
v_call: TRBV3-1; clone_size: few; d_call: .; j_call: TRBJ1-5; cdr3_nt: TGTGCCAGCAGCCAAGGAGCAGATCAGCCCCAGCATTTT; cdr3_aa: CASSQGADQPQHF
v_call: TRBV7-2; clone_size: few; d_call: .; j_call: TRBJ2-5; cdr3_nt: TGTGCCAGCAGCTTAGGTGGGGCAATGAAGACCCAGTACTTC; cdr3_aa: CASSLGGAMKTQYF
v_call: TRBV6-5; clone_size: few; d_call: .; j_call: TRBJ2-1; cdr3_nt: TGTGCCAGCAGCCTTAACTATAAGCAGTTCTTC; cdr3_aa: CASSLNYKQFF
v_call: TRBV30; clone_size: .; d_call: TRBD2; j_call: TRBJ2-2; cdr3_nt: TGTGCCTGGAGTCTACTAGCGGGGTTTAACACCGGGGAGCTGTTTTTT; cdr3_aa: CAWSLLAGFNTGELFF
v_call: TRBV3-1; clone_size: .; d_call: TRBD2; j_call: TRBJ2-5; cdr3_nt: TGTGCCAGCAGCCAACCCCCGGGCAGCGGCGCGGGGGGGCCGATACGAGAGACCCAGTACTTC; cdr3_aa: CASSQPPGSGAGGPIRETQYF
v_call: TRBV7-2; clone_size: many; d_call: .; j_call: TRBJ1-2; cdr3_nt: TGTGCCAGCAGCCCCGCAGGGCGCAATGGCTACACCTTC; cdr3_aa: CASSPAGRNGYTF
v_call: TRBV7-2; clone_size: many; d_call: TRBD1; j_call: TRBJ2-7; cdr3_nt: TGTGCCAGCAGCTCTCAACCGGGACAGGGGGTGGGCGAGCAGTACTTC; cdr3_aa: CASSSQPGQGVGEQYF